Sequencing of this TCR beta chain was carried out in a study of a mutant IDH1 vaccine in newly diagnosed glioma. Study-level background: Previous treatment comprised radiotherapy, temozolomide, or both, mostly both. Findings of the study overall: The authors found pseudoprogression apparently unrelated to changes in top peripheral T cell clonotypes.

About this clone: Its antigen is unknown.

The CDR3 has 13 amino acids. From germline, CDR1 is MNHEY and CDR2 SVGAGI. Trimming removed 2 bases from V and 6 bases from J, with 10 bases in between. TCRdb keeps only in-frame clones here, not all; method: immunoSEQ multiplex PCR. The data show roughly 15,000 clones, with more than 80% seen just once and around 9% held by the top ten. Time point in this sample: baseline, week 1 (first vaccination visit). Specified treatment: pre-vaccination baseline after standard-of-care therapy. Astrocytomas that were new, WHO grade 3 or 4, IDH1-mutant and ATRX-lost were present in the donors. Here the sequenced sample was PBMCs, taken from a glioma patient treated with radiotherapy, temozolomide or both. This sequence was found in a woman aged 40-49 years with glioma. Some clones in this sample may be carry-over from other donors' samples. This chain links TRBV6-5 with TRBJ1-2; D perhaps matches TRBD1 (5 bases). The CDR3 is CASSYPGAHGYTF. DNA for the CDR3: TGTGCCAGCAGTTACCCCGGGGCCCATGGCTACACCTTC.